Shown below are 16 T cell receptor beta chains from a single sample sequenced in a study of cytomegalovirus exposure and HLA in healthy donors. Primers included in the PCR were 60 Vbeta and 13 Jbeta primers. Data came from immunoSEQ multiplex PCR; TCRdb stores just in-frame clones and leaves some out. The table shows 110,000 to 150,000 clones, with around a tenth occurring only once. The sequenced material came from PBMCs. Receptor source: a man in his fifties or sixties in good health and CMV-seronegative.

In this sample, this clone turned up many times. This chain links TRBV6-6 with TRBJ2-2; 7 positions match TRBD2. This CDR3 has 16 residues. Germline CDR1 is MNHNY and CDR2 is SVGAGI (reference sequence). The V and J ends lost 6 bases and 2 bases, in that order; junction bases with no gene match: 9. The DNA of the CDR3 is TGTGCCAGCAGAGCGGACGGCGGGGGTAACACCGGGGAGCTGTTTTTT. Translated: CASRADGGGNTGELFF.

This chain joins TRBV29-1 and TRBJ2-3; maybe TRBD1 (8 bases). V gave up 1 base and J gave up 3 bases, with 17 bases separating them. The CDR3 covers 16 residues. The germline V gene has CDR1 SQVTM and CDR2 ANQGSEA. The CDR3 loop is CSVEASTGGGTDTQYF. CDR3 nucleotides: TGCAGCGTTGAAGCCTCTACAGGGGGAGGGACAGATACGCAGTATTTT.

This chain links TRBV7-3 with TRBJ1-2; no clear D. Germline loops: CDR1 SGHTA, CDR2 FQGTGA. V lost 2 bases, J lost 9 bases, and 10 bases lay in between. CDR3 size: 12 residues. CDR3 protein: CASSLDRVSYTF. The DNA for the CDR3 is TGTGCCAGCAGCTTAGACCGGGTTAGCTACACCTTC.

The chain is built from TRBV7-8 and TRBJ2-2, with 10 positions matching TRBD2. The CDR3 covers 19 residues. Germline values: CDR1 SGHVS, CDR2 FQNEAQ. With V trimmed by 1 base and J by 0 bases, 8 bases remained unmatched. Here the CDR3 reads CASSLGALAGRSNTGELFF. CDR3 DNA sequence: TGTGCCAGCAGCTTAGGAGCACTAGCGGGGAGATCGAACACCGGGGAGCTGTTTTTT. The full variable domain, completed using reference TRBV7-8 and TRBJ2-2, is GAGVSQSPRYKVAKRGQDVALRCDPISGHVSLFWYQQALGQGPEFLTYFQNEAQLDKSGLPSDRFFAERPEGSVSTLKIQRTQQEDSAVYLCASSLGALAGRSNTGELFFGEGSRLTVL.

This clone showed up just a few times. The V and J genes are TRBV29-1 and TRBJ1-1; tentative D call: TRBD1 (5 bases). The V end lost 6 bases, the J end lost 3 bases, and 20 bases lay between the germline ends. Germline values: CDR1 SQVTM, CDR2 ANQGSEA. This CDR3 contains 15 residues. CDR3 amino acids: CSVRAGGGRDTEAFF. The CDR3 nucleotides read TGCAGCGTGAGGGCGGGCGGGGGAAGGGACACTGAAGCTTTCTTT.

The J gene is TRBJ2-5, the V gene TRBV6-1; 14 nucleotides align to TRBD2. Germline CDR1 is MNHNS and CDR2 is SASEGT. The V gene end was trimmed by 4 bases and the J gene end by 5 bases; junction bases not matched to a gene: 6. This CDR3 is 16 amino acids long. The CDR3 spells CASSGTSGGPRETQYF. In nucleotides, the CDR3 is TGTGCCAGCAGTGGGACTAGCGGGGGGCCGAGGGAGACCCAGTACTTC.

V is TRBV6-5 and J is TRBJ1-2; D remains ambiguous. The V end lost 6 bases, the J end lost 5 bases, and 13 bases lay between the germline ends. This CDR3 region has 13 residues. Germline CDR1 is MNHEY and CDR2 is SVGAGI. The CDR3 bases are TGTGCCAGCAGAGGAGGATTACAATATGGCTACACCTTC. Encoded protein: CASRGGLQYGYTF.

V usage is TRBV5-1 and J usage is TRBJ2-3; 15 nucleotides match TRBD2. CDR3 length: 15 residues. J lost 3 bases, V lost 6 bases, and 2 bases had no gene match. CDR1 and CDR2 (germline): SGHRS, YFSETQ. CDR3 protein: CASTGLAGGTDTQYF. The CDR3 DNA reads TGCGCCAGCACGGGACTAGCGGGAGGAACAGATACGCAGTATTTT.

This sequence joins TRBV7-3 and TRBJ2-5; 11 bases align to TRBD2. From germline, CDR1 is SGHTA and CDR2 FQGTGA. The CDR3 runs 18 residues. The V segment lost 2 bases and the J segment 0 bases; nucleotides outside the gene matches: 8. The CDR3 here is CASSLRPSGGPYQETQYF. CDR3 nucleotide sequence: TGTGCCAGCAGCTTACGGCCTAGCGGGGGGCCGTACCAAGAGACCCAGTACTTC.

This clone has just a few counts. The rearrangement links TRBV2 to TRBJ1-2, with TRBD1 as a possible D gene (5 bases). This CDR3 has 14 residues. Germline lookup yields CDR1 SNHLY and CDR2 FYNNEI. The V and J ends lost 5 bases and 4 bases respectively, with 14 bases between them. The CDR3 is CASSPAPGGYGYTF. The DNA for the CDR3 is TGTGCCAGCAGTCCCGCCCCGGGGGGCTATGGCTACACCTTC.

The chain couples TRBV18 to TRBJ2-7; 8 positions agree with TRBD2. CDR1 is KGHSH and CDR2 is LQKENI in the germline V gene. The CDR3 has 13 amino acids. Trimming took 9 bases from V and 5 from J; bases not matched to a gene: 9. This chain's CDR3 is CASLSGSGDEQYF. In DNA form, the CDR3 reads TGTGCCAGTCTAAGCGGGAGTGGAGACGAGCAGTACTTC.

V is TRBV19 and J is TRBJ2-1; 7 positions agree with TRBD2. Per germline, CDR1 LNHDA and CDR2 SQIVND (reference sequence). V gave up 6 bases and J gave up 0 bases; unmatched junction bases: 11. This CDR3 contains 17 residues. The CDR3: CASRSGTGLPSYNEQFF. For the CDR3, the DNA is TGTGCCAGTAGGAGCGGGACGGGACTACCCTCCTACAATGAGCAGTTCTTC.

This clone was detected a few times. The rearrangement joins TRBV28 to TRBJ1-1, with D possibly being TRBD1 (5 bases). The CDR3 spans 14 residues. Per the germline V gene, CDR1 is MDHEN and CDR2 is SYDVKM. Trimming stripped 3 bases from V and 5 bases from J, with 13 bases between. The CDR3 loop reads CASSFRTPATEAFF. The CDR3 DNA follows: TGTGCCAGCAGTTTCCGGACACCCGCTACTGAAGCTTTCTTT.

This clone was detected a few times. V gene TRBV7-8 combines with J gene TRBJ1-6, with D possibly being TRBD1 (5 bases). CDR3 length equals 16 residues. V was shortened by 2 bases and J by 9 bases, with 17 bases between the two germline ends. Germline CDR1 SGHVS, CDR2 FQNEAQ. For the CDR3, the DNA is TGTGCCAGCAGCTTATTTGACCTGCGAACAGGTTCACCCCTCCACTTT. This encodes CASSLFDLRTGSPLHF. The full variable domain, completed using reference TRBV7-8 and TRBJ1-6, is GAGVSQSPRYKVAKRGQDVALRCDPISGHVSLFWYQQALGQGPEFLTYFQNEAQLDKSGLPSDRFFAERPEGSVSTLKIQRTQQEDSAVYLCASSLFDLRTGSPLHFGNGTRLTVT.

The chain has TRBV2 and TRBJ2-3, with 8 bases matching TRBD1. The CDR3 loop spans 15 amino acids. The J segment lost 0 bases and the V segment lost 5 bases, leaving 4 bases of the junction unmatched. CDR1 is SNHLY, CDR2 FYNNEI, per germline. The CDR3 nucleotides are TGTGCCAGCAGTTGGACAGGGACTAGCACAGATACGCAGTATTTT. This translates into CASSWTGTSTDTQYF.

The chain recombines TRBV7-6 with TRBJ1-6, with 8 positions matching TRBD1. Germline loops: CDR1 SGHVS, CDR2 FNYEAQ. There are 21 residues in the CDR3. The trim removed 0 bases at V and 3 bases at J, leaving 16 bases unmatched. This CDR3 is CASSLAAAVRDRRYYNSPLHF. CDR3 coding DNA: TGTGCCAGCAGCTTAGCCGCGGCGGTGCGGGACAGGAGATACTATAATTCACCCCTCCACTTT.